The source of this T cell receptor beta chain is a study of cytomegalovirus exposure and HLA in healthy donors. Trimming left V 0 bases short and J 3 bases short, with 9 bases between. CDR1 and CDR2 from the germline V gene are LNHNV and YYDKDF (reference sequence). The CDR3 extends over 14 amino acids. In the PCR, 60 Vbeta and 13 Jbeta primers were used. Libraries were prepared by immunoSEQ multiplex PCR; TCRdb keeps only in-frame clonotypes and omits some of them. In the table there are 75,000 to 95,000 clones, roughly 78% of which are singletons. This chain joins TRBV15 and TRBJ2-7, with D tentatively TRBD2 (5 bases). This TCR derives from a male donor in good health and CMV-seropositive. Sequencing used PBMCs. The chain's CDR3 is CATSRERSGYEQYF. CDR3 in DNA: TGTGCCACCAGCAGAGAAAGGAGCGGCTACGAGCAGTACTTC.